This T cell receptor (beta chain) was profiled in a study of blood T cell repertoires in COVID-19. Overall study context: Acute-phase and convalescent COVID-19 samples originated in the United States, Italy and Spain. In each case, the material was cDNA or gDNA derived from T cells, B-cell-depleted T cells, or PBMCs.

How the authors handled the data: Scientists estimated how many nucleated cells there were by amplifying reference gene primers. Profiling relied on immunoSEQ multiplex PCR, and the TCRdb table lists in-frame clones only, not all of them. From that table come the V and J calls and clone size; the DNA was used to work out D and trimming. In the table there are under 300,000 clones, 85% of which are singletons. V lost 1 base and J lost 5, with 14 bases in between. CDR1 is SGHVS and CDR2 is FQNEAQ in the germline V gene. The CDR3 sequence is 16 residues long. This clone has a handful of counts. Sequencing input: peripheral blood. This chain links TRBV7-8 with TRBJ2-2; tentatively, D is TRBD2 (6 bases). This TCR was recovered from a woman in her fifties or sixties with active or convalescent COVID-19. The CDR3: CASSLGGVPRTGELFF. CDR3 nucleotides: TGTGCCAGCAGCTTAGGGGGGGTCCCGAGGACCGGGGAGCTGTTTTTT.